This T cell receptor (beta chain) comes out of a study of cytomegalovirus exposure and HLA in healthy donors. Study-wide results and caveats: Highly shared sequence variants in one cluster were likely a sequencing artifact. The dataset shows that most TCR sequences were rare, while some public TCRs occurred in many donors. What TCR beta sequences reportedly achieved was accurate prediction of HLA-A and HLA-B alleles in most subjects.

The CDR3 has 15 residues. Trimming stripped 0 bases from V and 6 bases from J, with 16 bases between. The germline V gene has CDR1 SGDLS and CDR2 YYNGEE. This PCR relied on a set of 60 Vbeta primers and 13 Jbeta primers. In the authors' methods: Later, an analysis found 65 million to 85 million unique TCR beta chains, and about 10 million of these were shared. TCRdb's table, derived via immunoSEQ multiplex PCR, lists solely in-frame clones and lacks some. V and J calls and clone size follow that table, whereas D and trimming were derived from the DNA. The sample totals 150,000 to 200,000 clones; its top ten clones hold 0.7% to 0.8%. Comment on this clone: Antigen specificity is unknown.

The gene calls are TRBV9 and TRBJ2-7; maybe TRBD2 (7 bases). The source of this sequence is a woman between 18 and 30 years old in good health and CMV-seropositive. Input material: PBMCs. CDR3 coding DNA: TGTGCCAGCAGCGTAGGAGGGGGACTAAGATCCGAGCAGTACTTC. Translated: CASSVGGGLRSEQYF.